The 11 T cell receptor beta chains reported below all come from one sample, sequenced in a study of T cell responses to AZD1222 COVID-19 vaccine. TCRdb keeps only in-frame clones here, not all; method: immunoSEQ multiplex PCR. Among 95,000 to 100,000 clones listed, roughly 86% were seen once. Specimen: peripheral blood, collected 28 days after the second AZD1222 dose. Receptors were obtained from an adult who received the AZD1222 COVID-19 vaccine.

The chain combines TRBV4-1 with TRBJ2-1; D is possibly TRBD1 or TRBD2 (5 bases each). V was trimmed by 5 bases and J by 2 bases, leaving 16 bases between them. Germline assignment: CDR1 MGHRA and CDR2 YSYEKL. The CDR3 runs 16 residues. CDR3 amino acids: CASSSGGGGAYNEQFF. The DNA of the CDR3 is TGCGCCAGCAGCTCCGGCGGTGGGGGAGCCTACAATGAGCAGTTCTTC.

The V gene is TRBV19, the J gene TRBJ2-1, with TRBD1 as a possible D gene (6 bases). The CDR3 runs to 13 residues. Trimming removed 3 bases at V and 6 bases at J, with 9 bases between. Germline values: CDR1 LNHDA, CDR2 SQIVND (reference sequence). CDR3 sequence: CASSITGFNEQFF. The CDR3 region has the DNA TGTGCCAGTAGTATTACAGGGTTCAATGAGCAGTTCTTC.

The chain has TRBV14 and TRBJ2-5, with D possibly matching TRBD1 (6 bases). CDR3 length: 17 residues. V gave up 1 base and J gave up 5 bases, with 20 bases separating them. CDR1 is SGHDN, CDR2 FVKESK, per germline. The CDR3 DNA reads TGTGCCAGCAGCCAAGGGAGACCAGGGGTCCGGATGGAGACCCAGTACTTC. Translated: CASSQGRPGVRMETQYF.

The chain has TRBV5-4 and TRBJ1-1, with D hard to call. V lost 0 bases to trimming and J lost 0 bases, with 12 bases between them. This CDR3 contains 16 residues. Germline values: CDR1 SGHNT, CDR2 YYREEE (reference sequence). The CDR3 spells CASSLGQARMNTEAFF. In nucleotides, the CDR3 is TGTGCCAGCAGCTTGGGGCAGGCCCGCATGAACACTGAAGCTTTCTTT.

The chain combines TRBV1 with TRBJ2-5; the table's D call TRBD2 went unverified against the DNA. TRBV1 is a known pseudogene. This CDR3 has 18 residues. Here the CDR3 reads CTSSQVGTSGRVPGTQYF. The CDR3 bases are TGCACCAGCAGCCAAGTTGGGACTAGCGGGAGGGTCCCAGGGACCCAGTACTTC.

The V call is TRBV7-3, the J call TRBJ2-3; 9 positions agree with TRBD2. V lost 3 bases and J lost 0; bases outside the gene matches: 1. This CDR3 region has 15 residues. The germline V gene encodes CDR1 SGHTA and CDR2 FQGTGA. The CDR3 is CASSLAGGSTDTQYF. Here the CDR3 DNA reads TGTGCCAGCAGCTTGGCGGGGGGGAGCACAGATACGCAGTATTTT.

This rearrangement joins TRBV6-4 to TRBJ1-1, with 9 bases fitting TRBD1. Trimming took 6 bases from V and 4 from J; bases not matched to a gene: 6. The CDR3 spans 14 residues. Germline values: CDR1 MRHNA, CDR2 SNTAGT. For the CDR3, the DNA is TGTGCCAGCAGCGCTGACAGGGGGAGCACTGAAGCTTTCTTT. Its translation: CASSADRGSTEAFF.

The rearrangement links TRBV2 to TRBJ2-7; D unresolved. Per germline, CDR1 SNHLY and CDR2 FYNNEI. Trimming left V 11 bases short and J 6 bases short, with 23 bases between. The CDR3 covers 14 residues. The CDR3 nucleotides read TGTGCCGCCCGGGCAGGAGACACATCCCGCGAGCAGTACTTC. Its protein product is CAARAGDTSREQYF.

The CDR3 nucleotides are TGCAGTGCTCCTGCTGCGTCCGAGCAGTACTTC. Protein sequence: CSAPAASEQYF. This chain links TRBV20-1 with TRBJ2-7, with D unclear. V lost 5 bases, J lost 6 bases, and 11 bases lay in between. This CDR3 is 11 amino acids long. In germline, CDR1 is DFQATT, CDR2 SNEGSKA (reference sequence).

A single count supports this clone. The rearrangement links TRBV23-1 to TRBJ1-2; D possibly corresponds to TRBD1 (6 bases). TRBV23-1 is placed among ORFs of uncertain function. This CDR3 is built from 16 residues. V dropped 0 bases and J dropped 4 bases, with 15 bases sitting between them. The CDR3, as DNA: TGCGCCAGCAGTCAATCGATACAGGGTACCGGCTATGGCTACACCTTC. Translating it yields CASSQSIQGTGYGYTF.

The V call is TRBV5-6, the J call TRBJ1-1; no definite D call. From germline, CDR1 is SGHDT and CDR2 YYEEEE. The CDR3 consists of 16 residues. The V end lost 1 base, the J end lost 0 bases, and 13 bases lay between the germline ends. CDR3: CASSLLTRLLNTEAFF. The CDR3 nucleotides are TGTGCCAGCAGCTTGCTGACGAGACTATTGAACACTGAAGCTTTCTTT.